The 11 T cell receptor beta chains below all came from one sample that was sequenced in a study of post-analysis software for immune sequencing data. Findings and limits, study-wide: Included in a set of about 5 TRBV segments more frequent in patients than controls were TRBV5-6, TRBV5-1 and TRBV20-1.

These TCRs' antigens remain unknown. Unique-molecular-identifier-tagged TCR beta cDNA libraries were used. TCRdb independently ran MiXCR on the PCR reads; one entry per CDR3 protein. The top ten hold roughly 4.4% of the sample, which has about 820,000 distinct CDR3 sequences, approximately 53% seen once. Input material: blood. The receptors were gathered from a girl aged 5 to 17 with multiple sclerosis.

This clonotype came up a few times. J is TRBJ2-7 and V is TRBV20-1; TRBD2 aligns across 11 bases. Germline V gene sequence: CDR1 DFQATT, CDR2 SNEGSKA (reference sequence). The CDR3 is 17 residues long. J gave up 3 bases and V 0 bases, and 10 bases lay outside the gene matches. The CDR3 bases are TGCAGTGCTAGAGATTCGGTTTCTGGGACTAGCGGCTACGAGCAGTACTTC. Its protein is CSARDSVSGTSGYEQYF.

Comments on this clonotype: Sequence at one end of the junction differs from germline and may be a read error. The rearrangement joins TRBV28 to TRBJ2-6; D assignment may be TRBD1 or TRBD2 (6 bases each). The CDR3 length is 17 residues. Germline V gene sequence: CDR1 MDHEN, CDR2 SYDVKM. CDR3 loop: CVSSLQGLASGANVLTF. In DNA form, the CDR3 reads TGTGTCAGCAGTTTACAGGGACTGGCTTCGGGGGCCAACGTCCTGACTTTC. The entire variable domain, with the rest obtained from reference TRBV28 and TRBJ2-6, is as follows: DVKVTQSSRYLVKRTGEKVFLECVQDMDHENMFWYRQDPGLGLRLIYFSYDVKMKEKGDIPEGYSVSREKKERFSLILESASTNQTSMYLCVSSLQGLASGANVLTFGAGSRLTVL.

V gene TRBV4-1 combines with J gene TRBJ2-1; 8 nucleotides line up with TRBD2. The V and J ends lost 1 base and 4 bases, in that order; junction bases with no gene match: 9. CDR3 length: 17 residues. Germline assignment: CDR1 MGHRA and CDR2 YSYEKL. The CDR3 region has the DNA TGCGCCAGCAGCCAAGCCCCGGGTAGCGGGAAGTACAATGAGCAGTTCTTC. It codes for CASSQAPGSGKYNEQFF.

The chain couples TRBV12-3 or TRBV12-4 to TRBJ2-7; D possibly corresponds to TRBD1 (5 bases). V lost 1 base and J lost 1, with 14 bases in between. This CDR3 has 16 amino acids. The CDR3 here is CASSLDPRRASYEQYF. The DNA of the CDR3 is TGTGCCAGCAGTTTAGACCCTCGCAGGGCATCCTACGAGCAGTACTTC.

The rearrangement links TRBV5-6 to TRBJ1-1; possibly TRBD1 for D (5 bases). Germline assignment: CDR1 SGHDT and CDR2 YYEEEE. V lost 6 bases, J lost 5 bases, and 23 bases lay in between. The CDR3 spans 16 residues. This CDR3 is CASTLSVGVTQTEAFF. In DNA, the CDR3 is TGTGCCAGCACCCTATCAGTGGGGGTTACGCAAACTGAAGCTTTCTTT.

This clonotype appeared a single time. The chain carries TRBV6-6 and TRBJ2-1; TRBD2 matches at 7 bases. CDR3 size: 12 residues. Germline V lookup: CDR1 MNHNY, CDR2 SVGAGI (reference sequence). Here the CDR3 reads CATGTTIKEQFF. The CDR3 DNA reads as TGTGCAACCGGGACTACCATCAAGGAGCAGTTCTTC.

This clonotype was seen more than once but under ten times. V is TRBV28 and J is TRBJ2-2; 7 bases map to TRBD1. The length of the CDR3 is 14 residues. Germline V CDR1 and CDR2: MDHEN, SYDVKM. V lost 8 bases, J lost 11 bases, and 14 bases stayed unmatched. The CDR3 sequence: CASGVLGGIDELFF. CDR3 in DNA: TGTGCCAGCGGGGTGTTAGGGGGCATCGACGAGCTGTTTTTT.

The table lists this clonotype with a count of one. The J gene is TRBJ2-4, the V gene TRBV20-1; D remains ambiguous. The J call may be faulty, since TRBJ2-7 better matches the DNA end. The germline V gene encodes CDR1 DFQATT and CDR2 SNEGSKA (reference sequence). This CDR3 has 12 amino acids. DNA for the CDR3: TGCAGTGCTACCGTGTCAACCCACGAGCAGTACTTC. Protein product: CSATVSTHEQYF.

This chain joins TRBV2 and TRBJ2-3; 7 bases map to TRBD1. The germline CDR1 and CDR2 sequences are SNHLY and FYNNEI. CDR3 length: 15 amino acids. V gave up 4 bases and J gave up 0 bases; unmatched junction bases: 4. The CDR3 bases are TGTGCCAGCAGTGGGACAGGCGCTAGCACAGATACGCAGTATTTT. This encodes CASSGTGASTDTQYF.

The V call is TRBV5-5, the J call TRBJ1-4; D is unclear. Trimming shortened V by 3 bases and J by 8 bases, and 14 bases separated the two germline ends. The CDR3 loop spans 14 amino acids. The germline gives CDR1 SGHKS, CDR2 YYEKEE (reference sequence). CDR3 amino acids: CASSWAVRGEKLFF. CDR3 nucleotide sequence: TGTGCCAGCAGCTGGGCGGTTCGCGGCGAAAAACTGTTTTTT. Based on the CDR3 plus reference TRBV5-5 and TRBJ1-4, the full variable domain is DAGVTQSPTHLIKTRGQQVTLRCSPISGHKSVSWYQQVLGQGPQFIFQYYEKEERGRGNFPDRFSARQFPNYSSELNVNALLLGDSALYLCASSWAVRGEKLFFGSGTQLSVL.

The genes are TRBV4-1 and TRBJ2-1; D not certain. Germline CDR1 is MGHRA and CDR2 is YSYEKL. The CDR3 contains 16 residues. The ends were cut back, 3 bases at V and 8 bases at J, with 20 bases in the middle. The CDR3 loop reads CASSHQPGADSYEQFF. The CDR3 region has the DNA TGCGCCAGCAGCCACCAACCAGGCGCAGATAGCTATGAGCAGTTCTTC.